This T cell receptor (beta chain) is drawn from a study of neurological immune-mediated disorders. With 10-nucleotide random UMIs included, cDNA was synthesized by 5'RACE. TCRdb independently ran MiXCR on the 5' RACE reads; one entry per CDR3 protein. The table lists tens of thousands of distinct CDR3 sequences, approximately 3.8% of them singletons, with 1.5% to 2% in the top ten. The CDR3 totals 15 residues. V shed 6 bases, J shed 3 bases, and the junction held 10 bases outside the gene matches. This clonotype has a count of ten or more. Its antigen is not identified. The unsorted libraries originated from 2 million PBMCs that had been stored at -80 C. Study observations and caveats: Phylogenetic grouping assigned the repertoires of 18 of 34 multiple sclerosis patients to a single related-CDR3 cluster, representing a possible signature. None of the CDR3 amino acid sequences of expanded clones recurred across subjects, suggesting private repertoires in all groups.

This TCR was sampled from a man aged 25 to 40 with multiple sclerosis. Sequenced sample: PBMCs. J is TRBJ1-2 and V is TRBV12-3 or TRBV12-4; 7 bases line up with TRBD1. The CDR3 loop reads CASSAPGQLHYGYTF. The CDR3 coding sequence is TGTGCCAGCAGCGCCCCGGGACAGCTACACTATGGCTACACCTTC.